These 22 T cell receptor beta chains share one sample of origin, sequenced in a study of blood T cell repertoires in COVID-19. Sequencing used immunoSEQ multiplex PCR; TCRdb keeps in-frame clones, though not all of them. The repertoire holds hundreds of thousands of clones, with 85% as singletons. Specimen: PBMCs or T cells enriched from blood (not recorded which). The receptors here all came from a woman between 45 and 60 years old who had recovered from COVID-19.

The J gene is TRBJ2-5, the V gene TRBV6-5; the D gene is possibly TRBD2 (6 bases). Germline CDR1 and CDR2: MNHEY and SVGAGI. The CDR3 consists of 13 residues. Trimming removed 1 base from V and 5 bases from J, with 8 bases in between. This CDR3 reads CASSYLGGETQYF. The CDR3 nucleotides are TGTGCCAGCAGTTACTTGGGAGGTGAGACCCAGTACTTC.

This rearrangement joins TRBV18 to TRBJ2-5, with D tentatively TRBD2 (7 bases). This CDR3 is 15 amino acids long. V shed 2 bases and J shed 5 bases, with 15 bases lying between them. Germline CDR1 reads KGHSH; CDR2 reads LQKENI. CDR3 region: CASSPSPEGGETQYF. As DNA, the CDR3 is TGTGCCAGCTCACCATCACCCGAGGGGGGGGAGACCCAGTACTTC.

The rearrangement links TRBV19 to TRBJ2-1; D unresolved. Germline lookup yields CDR1 LNHDA and CDR2 SQIVND (reference sequence). V was clipped by 1 base and J by 4 bases, with 5 bases between them. The CDR3 spans 13 residues. This chain's CDR3 is CASSIGVYNEQFF. CDR3 DNA sequence: TGTGCCAGTAGTATAGGTGTATACAATGAGCAGTTCTTC.

The chain is built from TRBV2 and TRBJ1-5; weak D call: TRBD1 (6 bases). Germline CDR1 SNHLY, CDR2 FYNNEI. This CDR3 spans 14 amino acids. V lost 1 base, J lost 6 bases, and 10 bases lay in between. CDR3 coding DNA: TGTGCCAGCAGTGAAGTGGCAGGGGTTCAGCCCCAGCATTTT. Translated: CASSEVAGVQPQHF. The whole variable domain, remainder taken from reference TRBV2 and TRBJ1-5, is EPEVTQTPSHQVTQMGQEVILRCVPISNHLYFYWYRQILGQKVEFLVSFYNNEISEKSEIFDDQFSVERPDGSNFTLKIRSTKLEDSAMYFCASSEVAGVQPQHFGDGTRLSIL.

The chain employs TRBV27 and TRBJ2-7; 9 bases align to TRBD2. V shed 2 bases and J 5 bases; nucleotides not matched to a gene: 4. Germline values: CDR1 MNHEY, CDR2 SMNVEV (reference sequence). CDR3 length equals 14 residues. The CDR3 region is CASSLQREAHEQYF. The CDR3 DNA follows: TGTGCCAGCAGTTTACAGCGGGAGGCCCACGAGCAGTACTTC.

Concerning this clone itself: An end of the junction does not agree with germline; a read error may underlie this. The CDR3 sequence: CASHLGHNKNTNIGELFF. As DNA, the CDR3 is TGCGCCAGCCACTTAGGACACAACAAGAATACGAACATCGGGGAGCTGTTTTTT. This chain connects TRBV5-1 to TRBJ2-2; perhaps TRBD1 as D (5 bases). This CDR3 is 18 amino acids long. The V gene's germline CDR1 is SGHRS and CDR2 YFSETQ.

The genes are TRBV30 and TRBJ1-5; no clear D gene. CDR3 size: 11 residues. Germline V CDR1 and CDR2: GTSNPN, SVGIG (reference sequence). Trimming took off 5 bases at V and 7 bases at J, with 9 bases between the two ends. The CDR3 protein is CAWSPRQPQHF. The CDR3 nucleotides are TGTGCCTGGTCCCCCCGGCAGCCCCAGCATTTT.

This clone was observed once. This rearrangement joins TRBV5-6 to TRBJ2-1, with TRBD1 matching 10 bases. After removal of 0 bases from V and 10 bases from J, the junction contained 7 bases not matched to a gene. The CDR3 extends over 15 amino acids. The germline gives CDR1 SGHDT, CDR2 YYEEEE. In nucleotides, the CDR3 is TGTGCCAGCAGCTTGGGACAGGGGGCTGTCGGGGAGCAGTTCTTC. Protein product: CASSLGQGAVGEQFF.

The table lists this clone with a count of one. The rearrangement uses TRBV2 and TRBJ1-4; D is uncertain. With 5 bases removed from V and 3 bases from J, the gap between germline ends came to 13 bases. Germline V CDR1 and CDR2: SNHLY, FYNNEI. This CDR3 has 15 residues. The CDR3 here is CASSTQRQANEKLFF. The CDR3 region has the DNA TGTGCCAGCAGTACCCAGCGGCAGGCTAATGAAAAACTGTTTTTT.

CDR3 amino acids: CASSLDYRVEAFF. The CDR3 DNA sequence: TGTGCCAGCAGCTTGGATTACAGGGTCGAAGCTTTCTTT. This chain links TRBV7-2 with TRBJ1-1, with D maybe TRBD1 (6 bases). Looked up from germline, CDR1 is SGHTA and CDR2 is FQGNSA. Trimming removed 3 bases from V and 8 bases from J, with 13 bases in between. This CDR3 is 13 amino acids long.

V is TRBV5-4 and J is TRBJ2-5; TRBD2 agrees at 10 bases. The germline V gene has CDR1 SGHNT and CDR2 YYREEE (reference sequence). The CDR3 contains 14 residues. J gave up 5 bases and V 2 bases, and 3 bases lay outside the gene matches. For the CDR3, the DNA is TGTGCCAGCAGCTTCAAAGCGGGGGGGGAGACCCAGTACTTC. This translates into CASSFKAGGETQYF. The full variable domain, rest sourced from reference TRBV5-4 and TRBJ2-5, is ETGVTQSPTHLIKTRGQQVTLRCSSQSGHNTVSWYQQALGQGPQFIFQYYREEENGRGNFPPRFSGLQFPNYSSELNVNALELDDSALYLCASSFKAGGETQYFGPGTRLLVL.

The genes are TRBV5-1 and TRBJ1-1, with a tentative D call TRBD1 (6 bases). V was pared by 0 bases and J by 7 bases, with 13 bases between. The V gene's germline CDR1 is SGHRS and CDR2 YFSETQ. CDR3 length equals 14 residues. The CDR3 reads CASSLAGGQGEAFF. The CDR3, as DNA: TGCGCCAGCAGCTTGGCCGGGGGGCAGGGTGAAGCTTTCTTT.

This clone was picked up one time. The chain employs TRBV25-1 and TRBJ2-5, with D possibly being TRBD2 (5 bases). The CDR3 totals 13 residues. Trimming took off 6 bases at V and 3 bases at J, with 11 bases between the two ends. Germline V gives CDR1 MGHDK, CDR2 SYGVNS. The DNA for the CDR3 is TGTGCCAGCAGGAAAAGCGGTGAAGAGACCCAGTACTTC. Its translation: CASRKSGEETQYF.

The genes are TRBV27 and TRBJ2-7; the D is unclear. V shed 3 bases and J shed 0 bases, with 9 bases lying between them. The CDR3 runs 14 residues. Germline V gene lookup returns CDR1 MNHEY and CDR2 SMNVEV (reference sequence). The CDR3 spells CASSFNGYSYEQYF. CDR3 DNA sequence: TGTGCCAGCAGTTTTAACGGGTACTCCTACGAGCAGTACTTC.

This sequence joins TRBV7-9 and TRBJ2-7; TRBD1 matches at 10 bases. V shed 2 bases and J 2 bases; nucleotides not matched to a gene: 6. The germline CDR1 and CDR2 sequences are SEHNR and FQNEAQ (reference sequence). The CDR3 is 16 residues long. CDR3 loop: CASSLSPGTGAYEQYF. CDR3 in DNA: TGTGCCAGCAGCTTAAGTCCCGGGACAGGGGCCTACGAGCAGTACTTC.

V and J are TRBV7-9 and TRBJ1-1; weak D call: TRBD1 (5 bases). The germline V gene has CDR1 SEHNR and CDR2 FQNEAQ (reference sequence). V lost 8 bases and J 0 bases, leaving 7 bases between the germline ends. CDR3 size: 12 residues. CDR3 amino acids: CASLRVNTEAFF. The CDR3 nucleotides read TGTGCCAGCCTCAGGGTGAACACTGAAGCTTTCTTT.

V usage is TRBV28 and J usage is TRBJ1-4; D unclear. Germline-derived CDR1 and CDR2 are MDHEN and SYDVKM. The V and J ends lost 5 bases and 4 bases respectively, with 14 bases between them. This CDR3 is built from 15 residues. CDR3 nucleotides: TGTGCCAGCAGTCCGCCCAGGCTGGGTAATGAAAAACTGTTTTTT. Translating it yields CASSPPRLGNEKLFF.

J is TRBJ2-7 and V is TRBV10-1, with D perhaps TRBD1 (6 bases). Germline V lookup: CDR1 WNHNN, CDR2 SYGVQD (reference sequence). This CDR3 is 14 amino acids long. Trimming took 2 bases from V and 6 from J, leaving 14 bases between them. As DNA, the CDR3 is TGCGCCAGCAGTGAGGCAGGGGTGCCCTCCGAGCAGTACTTC. Protein product: CASSEAGVPSEQYF.

The chain couples TRBV4-1 to TRBJ2-1; a weak D match, TRBD1 (8 bases). Trimming shortened V by 4 bases and J by 7 bases, and 32 bases separated the two germline ends. The CDR3 sequence is 20 residues long. CDR1 and CDR2 from the germline V gene are MGHRA and YSYEKL. The CDR3 nucleotides are TGCGCCAGCAGCCGCGGGGGCGCCCGACAGGGGTCGCGGGGTGGAAATGAGCAGTTCTTC. Its protein is CASSRGGARQGSRGGNEQFF.

The rearrangement joins TRBV3-1 (or the pseudogene TRBV3-2) to TRBJ1-1; 12 nucleotides line up with TRBD1. The CDR3 is 17 amino acids. Germline-derived CDR1 and CDR2 are LGHDT and YNNKEL (reference sequence). V gave up 3 bases and J gave up 4 bases; unmatched junction bases: 9. CDR3 residues: CASSQKGGTGGRTEAFF. CDR3 nucleotides: TGTGCCAGCAGCCAGAAAGGCGGGACAGGGGGCCGCACTGAAGCTTTCTTT.

The J gene is TRBJ2-7, the V gene TRBV2; the D is unclear. The CDR3 consists of 14 residues. V was trimmed by 3 bases and J by 2 bases, leaving 11 bases between them. Germline V gene data show CDR1 as SNHLY and CDR2 as FYNNEI. CDR3 sequence reads: CASSDQVSTYEQYF. The DNA for the CDR3 is TGTGCCAGCAGTGATCAGGTCTCTACCTACGAGCAGTACTTC.

V is TRBV19 and J is TRBJ2-4; maybe TRBD1 (5 bases). Germline CDR1 reads LNHDA; CDR2 reads SQIVND (reference sequence). The CDR3 extends over 14 amino acids. V was pared by 2 bases and J by 0 bases, with 5 bases between. CDR3: CASSIQGAKNIQYF. CDR3 in DNA: TGTGCCAGTAGTATACAGGGAGCCAAAAACATTCAGTACTTC.